This T cell receptor beta chain was documented in a study of cytomegalovirus exposure and HLA in healthy donors. Study as a whole: Around 80 million unique TCRs from HLA-typed donors were held in an early data release.

Study conclusions and caveats: The study listed around 150 cytomegalovirus-associated TCR beta chains. Many donors shared some public TCRs, even though most TCR sequences were rare.

Researchers ran the PCR with 60 Vbeta and 13 Jbeta primers. TCRdb keeps only in-frame clones here, not all; method: immunoSEQ multiplex PCR. Seen here are tens of thousands of clones, approximately 83% observed once, and the top ten hold under 4%. Regarding this clone: Antigen unknown.

The origin of this receptor is a man in his forties or fifties in good health and CMV-seronegative. The sequenced sample was PBMCs.

The CDR3 DNA is TGTGCCAGCTTGGGGACTAGCGTCCGCCTGGAGCAGTTCTTC. Translating it yields CASLGTSVRLEQFF. V gene TRBV2 combines with J gene TRBJ2-1; TRBD2 matches at 10 bases. The CDR3 is made up of 14 amino acids. The V gene end was trimmed by 8 bases and the J gene end by 10 bases; junction bases not matched to a gene: 11. Germline CDR1 SNHLY, CDR2 FYNNEI.